This entry concerns a single TCR beta chain. Its antigen is currently unknown. The CDR3 has 17 amino acids. Per the germline V gene, CDR1 is LGHDT and CDR2 is YNNKEL (reference sequence). Trimming left V 0 bases short and J 7 bases short, with 19 bases between. Data came from immunoSEQ multiplex PCR; TCRdb stores just in-frame clones and leaves some out. This table has about 160,000 clones, 85% to 95% appearing once. The data were taken from a study of T cell responses to AZD1222 COVID-19 vaccine. The study, taken as a whole, reports: Vaccine-associated CD4 TCRs spanned spike, dominant at 160-218 and 743-854. Two doses of AZD1222 preceded a rise in Spike-specific TCR breadth and depth.

The gene calls are TRBV3-1 (or the pseudogene TRBV3-2) and TRBJ2-1; D possibly corresponds to TRBD2 (6 bases). The TCR originated in an adult who received the AZD1222 COVID-19 vaccine. This sample comprised peripheral blood, obtained 28 days after the second AZD1222 dose. The CDR3, as DNA: TGTGCCAGCAGCCAAGAGGACCAGGAGGGTAGGGAGAATGAGCAGTTCTTC. Translating it yields CASSQEDQEGRENEQFF.